This TCR beta chain is drawn from a study of blood T cell repertoires in COVID-19. Authors' analysis steps: Counts of nucleated cells, estimated from reference gene primer amplification, were obtained. Clones were sequenced by immunoSEQ multiplex PCR, and TCRdb holds only the in-frame ones, with some missing. The D gene and trimming were derived from the DNA, and the V and J assignments and clone size from that table. The sample holds over 120,000 clones, approximately 80% seen once. Germline V lookup: CDR1 SNHLY, CDR2 FYNNEI. The junction had 2 bases not matched to a gene; V was cut back by 7 bases and J by 1 base. This CDR3 is built from 15 residues.

The sequencing input was peripheral blood. This TCR came from a man in his sixties with active or convalescent COVID-19. The rearrangement uses TRBV2 and TRBJ2-2; TRBD2 agrees at 11 bases. As DNA, the CDR3 is TGTGCCAGCACAGGGACTAGCGGGAACACCGGGGAGCTGTTTTTT. This encodes CASTGTSGNTGELFF.